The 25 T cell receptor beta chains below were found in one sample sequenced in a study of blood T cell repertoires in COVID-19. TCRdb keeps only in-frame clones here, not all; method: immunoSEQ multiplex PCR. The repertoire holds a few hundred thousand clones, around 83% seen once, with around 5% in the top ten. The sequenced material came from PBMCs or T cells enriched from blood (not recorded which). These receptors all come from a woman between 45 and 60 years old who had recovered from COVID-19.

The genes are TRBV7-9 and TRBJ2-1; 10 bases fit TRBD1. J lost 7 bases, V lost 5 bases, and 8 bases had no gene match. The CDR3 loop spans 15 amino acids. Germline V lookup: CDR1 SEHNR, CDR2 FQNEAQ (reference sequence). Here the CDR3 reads CASSLAGTGANEQFF. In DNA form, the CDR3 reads TGTGCCAGCAGCCTCGCCGGGACAGGGGCGAATGAGCAGTTCTTC.

The DNA for the CDR3 is TGTGCCAGTAGTATTAAGAGCTCCTACGAGCAGTACTTC. Amino acids: CASSIKSSYEQYF. The chain couples TRBV19 to TRBJ2-7; D gene uncertain. The CDR3 is 13 residues long. V gave up 3 bases and J gave up 0 bases, with 6 bases separating them. Germline CDR1 is LNHDA and CDR2 is SQIVND (reference sequence).

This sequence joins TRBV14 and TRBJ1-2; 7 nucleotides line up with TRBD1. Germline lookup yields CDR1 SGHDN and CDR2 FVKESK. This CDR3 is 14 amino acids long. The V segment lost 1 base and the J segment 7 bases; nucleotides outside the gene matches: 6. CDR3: CASSQGTGSFGYTF. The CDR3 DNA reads TGTGCCAGCAGCCAAGGGACAGGCTCTTTTGGCTACACCTTC.

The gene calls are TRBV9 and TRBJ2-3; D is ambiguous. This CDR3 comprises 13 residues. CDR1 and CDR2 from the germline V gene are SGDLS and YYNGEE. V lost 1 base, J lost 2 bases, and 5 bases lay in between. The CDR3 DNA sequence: TGTGCCAGCAGCGTATCCCACACAGATACGCAGTATTTT. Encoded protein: CASSVSHTDTQYF. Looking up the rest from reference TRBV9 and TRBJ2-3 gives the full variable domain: DSGVTQTPKHLITATGQRVTLRCSPRSGDLSVYWYQQSLDQGLQFLIQYYNGEERAKGNILERFSAQQFPDLHSELNLSSLELGDSALYFCASSVSHTDTQYFGPGTRLTVL.

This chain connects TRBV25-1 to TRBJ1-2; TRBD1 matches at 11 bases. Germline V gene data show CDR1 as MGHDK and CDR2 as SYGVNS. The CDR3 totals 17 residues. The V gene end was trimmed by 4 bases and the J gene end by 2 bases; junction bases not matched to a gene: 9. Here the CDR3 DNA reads TGTGCCAGCAGTGCCAACCCCGGACAGGGGGCAAACTATGGCTACACCTTC. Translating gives CASSANPGQGANYGYTF.

CDR3 coding DNA: TGTGCCAGCAGCGTCGGTGGGACTAGCGGGGCCAACTACAATGAGCAGTTCTTC. Translated, it gives CASSVGGTSGANYNEQFF. The chain carries TRBV9 and TRBJ2-1; 13 bases align to TRBD2. This CDR3 has 18 residues. V was clipped by 2 bases and J by 3 bases; unmatched bases: 8. The germline V gene has CDR1 SGDLS and CDR2 YYNGEE.

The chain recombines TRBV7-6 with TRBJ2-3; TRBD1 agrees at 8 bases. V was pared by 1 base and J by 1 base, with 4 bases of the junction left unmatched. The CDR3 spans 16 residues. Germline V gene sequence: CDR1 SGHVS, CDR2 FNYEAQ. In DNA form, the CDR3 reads TGTGCCAGCAGCTTAGGGGTGACAGGGGGCACAGATACGCAGTATTTT. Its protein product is CASSLGVTGGTDTQYF.

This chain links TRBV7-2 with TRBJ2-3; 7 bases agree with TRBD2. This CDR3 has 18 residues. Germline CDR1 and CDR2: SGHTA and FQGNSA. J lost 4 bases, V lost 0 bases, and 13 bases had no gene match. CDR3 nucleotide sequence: TGTGCCAGCAGCTTAGCCTTTTTAAGGGCGGGAGAGGCAGATACGCAGTATTTT. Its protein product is CASSLAFLRAGEADTQYF.

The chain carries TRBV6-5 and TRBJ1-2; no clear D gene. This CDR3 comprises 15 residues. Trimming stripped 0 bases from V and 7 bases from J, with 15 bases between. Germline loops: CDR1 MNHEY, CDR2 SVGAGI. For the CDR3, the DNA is TGTGCCAGCAGTTACTCGAGCGGGCGTGCTAGTGGCTACACCTTC. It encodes CASSYSSGRASGYTF.

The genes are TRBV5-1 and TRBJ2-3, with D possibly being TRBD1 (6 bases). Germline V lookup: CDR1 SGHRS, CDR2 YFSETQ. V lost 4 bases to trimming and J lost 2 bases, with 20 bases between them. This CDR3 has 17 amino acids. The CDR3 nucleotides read TGCGCCAGCAGCCCGGCCGGGCGGACAGCCGTCACAGATACGCAGTATTTT. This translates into CASSPAGRTAVTDTQYF. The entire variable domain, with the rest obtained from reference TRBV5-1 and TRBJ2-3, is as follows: KAGVTQTPRYLIKTRGQQVTLSCSPISGHRSVSWYQQTPGQGLQFLFEYFSETQRNKGNFPGRFSGRQFSNSRSEMNVSTLELGDSALYLCASSPAGRTAVTDTQYFGPGTRLTVL.

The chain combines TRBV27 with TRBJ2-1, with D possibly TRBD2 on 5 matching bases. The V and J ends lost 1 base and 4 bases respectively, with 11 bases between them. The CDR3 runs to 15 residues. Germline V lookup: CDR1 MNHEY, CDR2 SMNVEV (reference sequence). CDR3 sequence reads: CASSLWSGRYNEQFF. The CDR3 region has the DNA TGTGCCAGCAGTTTATGGAGCGGTAGGTACAATGAGCAGTTCTTC.

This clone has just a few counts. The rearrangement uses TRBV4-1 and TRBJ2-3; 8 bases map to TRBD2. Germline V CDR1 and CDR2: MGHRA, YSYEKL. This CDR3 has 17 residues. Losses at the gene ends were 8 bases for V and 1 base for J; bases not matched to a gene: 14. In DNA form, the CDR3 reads TGCGCCAGCTCGATTGGCGGGGGGCGCCTTGGCACAGATACGCAGTATTTT. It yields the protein CASSIGGGRLGTDTQYF.

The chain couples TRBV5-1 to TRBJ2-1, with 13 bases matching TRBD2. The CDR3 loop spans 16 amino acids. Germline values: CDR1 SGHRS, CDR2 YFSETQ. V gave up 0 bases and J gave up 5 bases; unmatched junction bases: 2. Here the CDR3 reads CASSLGGLAGNNEQFF. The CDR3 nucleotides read TGCGCCAGCAGCTTGGGGGGACTAGCGGGGAACAATGAGCAGTTCTTC.

Here the CDR3 DNA reads TGTGCCAGCAGCCCATACACCGGGGAGCTGTTTTTT. Translating gives CASSPYTGELFF. The chain links TRBV5-6 to TRBJ2-2; no clear D gene. The germline V gene has CDR1 SGHDT and CDR2 YYEEEE. Trimming pared 4 bases from V and 3 bases from J, leaving 4 bases between. This CDR3 comprises 12 residues.

CDR3 in DNA: TGTGCCAGCAGTTTCATCATAACAGGGGCTATGGCAGAAAAACTGTTTTTT. Translating it yields CASSFIITGAMAEKLFF. The genes are TRBV5-5 and TRBJ1-4, with 7 bases fitting TRBD1. This CDR3 region has 17 residues. The germline CDR1 and CDR2 sequences are SGHKS and YYEKEE (reference sequence). V trimming: 5 bases; J trimming: 8 bases; junction bases outside the gene matches: 18.

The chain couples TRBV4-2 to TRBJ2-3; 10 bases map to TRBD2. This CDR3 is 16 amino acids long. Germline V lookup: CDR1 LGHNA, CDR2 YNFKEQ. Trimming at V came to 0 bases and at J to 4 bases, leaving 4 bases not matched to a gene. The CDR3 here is CASSQDSGGTSDTQYF. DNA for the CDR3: TGTGCCAGCAGCCAAGATAGCGGGGGGACTTCAGATACGCAGTATTTT.

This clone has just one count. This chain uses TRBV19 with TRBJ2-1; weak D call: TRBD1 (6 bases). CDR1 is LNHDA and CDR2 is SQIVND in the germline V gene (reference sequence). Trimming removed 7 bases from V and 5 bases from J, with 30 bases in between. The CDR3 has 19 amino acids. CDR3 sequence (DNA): TGTGCCAGTACCTCACTCCTCCAGGGACAAGCCCCCCTACACAATGAGCAGTTCTTC. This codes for CASTSLLQGQAPLHNEQFF.

CDR3: CATRRGAHNTEAFF. CDR3 sequence (DNA): TGTGCCACCCGAAGAGGAGCACACAACACTGAAGCTTTCTTT. The rearrangement joins TRBV28 to TRBJ1-1; D remains unclear. The germline V gene encodes CDR1 MDHEN and CDR2 SYDVKM. Trimming took 10 bases from V and 2 from J, leaving 17 bases between them. This CDR3 has 14 residues.

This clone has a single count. DNA of the CDR3: TGTGCCAGCAGTTCCTCTCTCCCGGGCGGGAGGAGTTGGAATGAGCAGTTCTTC. This encodes CASSSSLPGGRSWNEQFF. The genes are TRBV11-2 and TRBJ2-1; 8 bases are shared with TRBD2. The CDR3 has 18 residues. Germline trimming cut 6 bases from V and 7 bases from J; bases unmatched to any gene: 20. Germline CDR1 and CDR2: SGHAT and FQNNGV.

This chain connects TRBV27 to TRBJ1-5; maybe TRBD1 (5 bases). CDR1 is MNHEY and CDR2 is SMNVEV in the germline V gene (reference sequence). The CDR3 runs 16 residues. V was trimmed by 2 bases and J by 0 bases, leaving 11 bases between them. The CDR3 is CASSLTGLYSNQPQHF. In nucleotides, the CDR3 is TGTGCCAGCAGTTTAACGGGACTGTATAGCAATCAGCCCCAGCATTTT.

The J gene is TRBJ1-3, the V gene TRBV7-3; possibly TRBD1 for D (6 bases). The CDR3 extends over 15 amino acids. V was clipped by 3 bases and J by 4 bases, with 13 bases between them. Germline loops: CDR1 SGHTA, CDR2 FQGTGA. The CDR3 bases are TGTGCCAGCAGCTTTAACGGACAGACGGGAAACACCATATATTTT. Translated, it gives CASSFNGQTGNTIYF.

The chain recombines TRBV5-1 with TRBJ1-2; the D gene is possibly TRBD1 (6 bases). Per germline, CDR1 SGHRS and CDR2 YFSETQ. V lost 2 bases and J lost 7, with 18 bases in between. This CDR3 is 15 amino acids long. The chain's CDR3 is CASSLNLGAPGGYTF. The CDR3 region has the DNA TGCGCCAGCAGCTTAAATCTGGGGGCGCCGGGTGGCTACACCTTC.

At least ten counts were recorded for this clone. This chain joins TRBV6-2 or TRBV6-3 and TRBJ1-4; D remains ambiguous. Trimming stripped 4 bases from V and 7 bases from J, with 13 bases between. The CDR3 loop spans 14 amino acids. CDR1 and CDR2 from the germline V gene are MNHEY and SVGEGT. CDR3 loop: CASSSPLRGEKLFF. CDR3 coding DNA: TGTGCCAGCAGTTCCCCATTGAGAGGTGAAAAACTGTTTTTT.

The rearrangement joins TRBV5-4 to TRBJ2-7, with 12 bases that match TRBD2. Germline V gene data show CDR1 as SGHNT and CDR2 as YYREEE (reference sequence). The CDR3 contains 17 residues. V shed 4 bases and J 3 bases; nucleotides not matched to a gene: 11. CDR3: CASSLGGGLAGIYEQYF. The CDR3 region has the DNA TGTGCCAGCAGCCTTGGGGGAGGACTAGCGGGAATCTACGAGCAGTACTTC.

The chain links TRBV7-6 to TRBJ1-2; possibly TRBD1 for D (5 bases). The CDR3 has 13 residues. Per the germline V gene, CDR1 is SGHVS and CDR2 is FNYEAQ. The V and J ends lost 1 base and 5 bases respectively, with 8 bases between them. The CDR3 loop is CASSLGQTYGYTF. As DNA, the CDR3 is TGTGCCAGCAGCTTAGGACAGACTTATGGCTACACCTTC.